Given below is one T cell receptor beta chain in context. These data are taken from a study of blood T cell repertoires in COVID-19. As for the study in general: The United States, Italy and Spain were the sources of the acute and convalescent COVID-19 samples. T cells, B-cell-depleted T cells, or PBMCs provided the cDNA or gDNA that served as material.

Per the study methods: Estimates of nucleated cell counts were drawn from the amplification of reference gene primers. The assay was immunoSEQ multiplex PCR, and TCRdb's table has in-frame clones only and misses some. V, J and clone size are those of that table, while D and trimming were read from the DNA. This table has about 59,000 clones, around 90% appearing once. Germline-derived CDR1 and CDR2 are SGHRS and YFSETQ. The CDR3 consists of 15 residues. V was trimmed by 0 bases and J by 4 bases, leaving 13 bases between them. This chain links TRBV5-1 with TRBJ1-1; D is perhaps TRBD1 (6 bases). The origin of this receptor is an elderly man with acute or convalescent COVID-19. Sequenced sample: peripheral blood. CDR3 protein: CASSLDPYRATEAFF. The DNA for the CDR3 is TGCGCCAGCAGCTTGGACCCTTACAGGGCCACTGAAGCTTTCTTT.